The rows below give T cell receptor beta chains drawn from one sample of a study of blood T cell repertoires in COVID-19. Only in-frame clones appear in the TCRdb table, and some are missing; sequencing was by immunoSEQ multiplex PCR. Of roughly 230,000 clones listed, 81% are singletons. The sequencing input was peripheral blood. Source of these receptors: a woman older than 75 with acute or convalescent COVID-19. The CDR3 runs from the conserved cysteine through the conserved F or W. Each record gives: J gene, clone size, V gene, D gene, CDR3 DNA, CDR3 protein. A D gene is named only where the DNA matches it firmly. Not all rows give a size; the values are once, few, many and, for expanded clones, a class.

TRBJ2-7	NA	TRBV5-4	TRBD2	TGTGCCAGCAGCTCCCCCACGGGACTAGCGGGGGGGCCGAATTACGAGCAGTACTTC	CASSSPTGLAGGPNYEQYF
TRBJ2-3	few	TRBV2	NA	TGTGCCAGCAGTGTACGGTTTAGAGACACAGATACGCAGTATTTT	CASSVRFRDTDTQYF
TRBJ1-5	NA	TRBV7-2	NA	TGTGCCAGCAGCTACAGGGTCCATCAGCCCCAGCATTTT	CASSYRVHQPQHF
TRBJ1-6	NA	TRBV18	NA	TGTGCCAGCTCCTTATTATTCAGGGTGGTAGAAAATTCACCCCTCCACTTT	CASSLLFRVVENSPLHF
TRBJ1-3	NA	TRBV25-1	NA	TGTGCCAGCAGTGGCACACAGGGTTCGAGCTCTGGAAACACCATATATTTT	CASSGTQGSSSGNTIYF
TRBJ2-5	NA	TRBV28	TRBD2	TGTGCCAGCAGTATTCCGGGACTAGCGGGAGGAGGTGAGACCCAGTACTTC	CASSIPGLAGGGETQYF
TRBJ2-7	once	TRBV11-2	NA	TGTGCCAGCAGCCCACGGGCCTACGAGCAGTACTTC	CASSPRAYEQYF
TRBJ2-2	once	TRBV9	TRBD1	TGTGCCAGCAGCGTAGTGCTCCTTCGGGACAGGGTACCGAACACCGGGGAGCTGTTTTTT	CASSVVLLRDRVPNTGELFF
TRBJ1-4	NA	TRBV5-1	TRBD1	TGCGCCAGCAGCTTAGGACAGGGTGGCGAAAAACTGTTTTTT	CASSLGQGGEKLFF
TRBJ2-3	NA	TRBV24-1	NA	TGTGCCACCAGTGATTTGGGGAGTGATACGCAGTATTTT	CATSDLGSDTQYF
TRBJ2-1	NA	TRBV2	TRBD2	TGTGCCAGCAGTGAAGGGCTGCTAGCGGGAGGGGATGAGCAGTTCTTC	CASSEGLLAGGDEQFF
TRBJ1-4	NA	TRBV6-5	NA	TGTGCCAGCAGTTTGGGCGAAAAACTGTTTTTT	CASSLGEKLFF
TRBJ1-1	NA	TRBV5-1	NA	TGCGCCAGCAGCAAAAACGCTCCCGAGTTGAACACTGAAGCTTTCTTT	CASSKNAPELNTEAFF
TRBJ2-2	NA	TRBV7-6	TRBD2	TGTGCCAGCAGCTTAATTCAACTAGCGGGAGGGCCAAGCACCGGGGAGCTGTTTTTT	CASSLIQLAGGPSTGELFF
TRBJ1-5	NA	TRBV7-9	NA	TGTGCCAGCAGCTTAGCCCAGGCTACACCCCAGCATTTT	CASSLAQATPQHF
TRBJ1-3	NA	TRBV7-8	NA	TGTGCCAGCAGCTTAGGGGGGGGAAGCTCTGGAAACACCATATATTTT	CASSLGGGSSGNTIYF
TRBJ2-7	NA	TRBV5-1	TRBD1	TGCGCCAGCAGGCCACAGGGGGCATACGAGCAGTACTTC	CASRPQGAYEQYF
TRBJ1-5	NA	TRBV6-5	NA	TGTGCCAGCAGTATACCGGGTCCCCGGAATCAGCCCCAGCATTTT	CASSIPGPRNQPQHF
TRBJ1-2	NA	TRBV21-1	NA	TGTGCCAGCAGCAAATCAGATCCGGGACAGGGGGCGCGGGGCTACACCTTC	CASSKSDPGQGARGYTF
TRBJ1-6	NA	TRBV28	NA	TGTGCCAGCAGTTCCCCCTCCGGGGTGGGGTCACCCCTCCACTTT	CASSSPSGVGSPLHF
TRBJ2-7	NA	TRBV18	TRBD2	TGTGCCAGCTCACCACCTAACCCGCGGGAGGCCACCTACGAGCAGTACTTC	CASSPPNPREATYEQYF
TRBJ1-3	few	TRBV19	TRBD1	TGTGCCAGTAGTATTCCAGGGGGCTCTGGAAACACCATATATTTT	CASSIPGGSGNTIYF
TRBJ2-1	once	TRBV27	TRBD2	TGTGCCAGCACGTTAGCGGGGGGGCCTGGGAATGAGCAGTTCTTC	CASTLAGGPGNEQFF
TRBJ2-3	NA	TRBV5-1	NA	TGCGCCAGCAGCCCCGGAGCCGAGGGAGATACGCAGTATTTT	CASSPGAEGDTQYF
TRBJ2-5	NA	TRBV30	TRBD1	TGTGCCTGGAGGCTGGGGACAGGGGGACCCAAAATCCAAGAGACCCAGTACTTC	CAWRLGTGGPKIQETQYF
TRBJ2-7	NA	TRBV7-9	NA	TGTGCCAGCAGCTCACAAACCTACGAGCAGTACTTC	CASSSQTYEQYF
TRBJ2-5	NA	TRBV6-5	NA	TGTGCCAGCAGTAGCCAGGGCCTCCAAGAGACCCAGTACTTC	CASSSQGLQETQYF
TRBJ1-5	NA	TRBV15	NA	TGTGCCACCAGCATCCCGAGCCAGCCCCAGCATTTT	CATSIPSQPQHF
TRBJ2-3	few	TRBV7-3	NA	TGTGCCAGCAGCTTCGGACAGCGCACAGATACGCAGTATTTT	CASSFGQRTDTQYF
TRBJ2-7	NA	TRBV7-8	NA	TGTGCCAGCAGCTTAGTCCCAGGGAGGTTCCTCTACGAGCAGTACTTC	CASSLVPGRFLYEQYF
TRBJ1-2	NA	TRBV6-6	TRBD1	TGTGCCAGCAGTAGGGGACAGGGGCTTAACTATGGCTACACCTTC	CASSRGQGLNYGYTF
TRBJ2-7	NA	TRBV6-5	NA	TGTGCCAGCGCCGGTACCGGCGAGCAGTACTTC	CASAGTGEQYF
TRBJ1-6	NA	TRBV6-1	NA	TGTGCCAGCAGTGAAAGCCGCTCCTATAATTCACCCCTCCACTTT	CASSESRSYNSPLHF
TRBJ1-4	NA	TRBV11-2	TRBD1	TGTGCCAGCAGCACTGGGACAGGCCCAACTAATGAAAAACTGTTTTTT	CASSTGTGPTNEKLFF
TRBJ1-2	NA	TRBV5-1	NA	TGCGCCAGCAGCCAGAATTACTATGGCTACACCTTC	CASSQNYYGYTF
TRBJ1-2	many	TRBV6-5	TRBD1	TGTGCCGCCGAAGGACAGGGCAACTATGGCTACACCTTC	CAAEGQGNYGYTF
TRBJ2-7	NA	TRBV4-1	TRBD1	TGCGCCAGCAGCCTGGGGACAGGTTTCTACGAGCAGTACTTC	CASSLGTGFYEQYF
TRBJ1-3	NA	TRBV18	NA	TGTGCCAGCTCACTTTTGGACAAAAAGGGCACCATATATTTT	CASSLLDKKGTIYF
TRBJ2-3	NA	TRBV9	TRBD2	TGTGCCAGCAGCGTAGCAGCGGGAGTTGATACGCAGTATTTT	CASSVAAGVDTQYF
TRBJ1-2	NA	TRBV28	TRBD1	TGTGCCAGCACTCAAGGCCGGGACAGGGGCTATGGCTACACCTTC	CASTQGRDRGYGYTF